This T cell receptor (beta chain) was sequenced in a study of cytomegalovirus exposure and HLA in healthy donors. Study results and caveats: What a later analysis showed was that several of the most significant clusters appeared linked to common viral pathogens. Researchers catalogued over 150 TCR beta chains as cytomegalovirus-associated.

Nominally healthy donors were sampled, though unrecorded immune exposures were likely. As regards this clone: The antigen is unknown.

The PCR had 60 Vbeta and 13 Jbeta primers. Per the original data handling: Later analysis identified approximately 80 million unique TCR beta chains, approximately 11 million shared. Clones were read by immunoSEQ multiplex PCR, and TCRdb kept only the in-frame ones, dropping some. The V and J calls and the clone size are those of that table, but D and trimming were determined from the DNA. This repertoire includes approximately 170,000 clones. Germline assignment: CDR1 MNHEY and CDR2 SVGAGI. There are 16 residues in the CDR3. V lost 2 bases and J lost 2; bases outside the gene matches: 4. The receptor comes from a woman between 18 and 30 years old in good health and CMV-seropositive. The V and J genes are TRBV6-5 and TRBJ2-5; 11 bases are a match to TRBD2. Material: PBMCs. CDR3 loop: CASSYGLAGGQETQYF. The CDR3 region has the DNA TGTGCCAGCAGTTACGGTTTAGCGGGGGGGCAAGAGACCCAGTACTTC.